The 31 T cell receptor beta chains below all came from one sample that was sequenced in a study of CDR3 diversity in severe acne. TCRdb independently ran MiXCR on the PCR reads; one entry per CDR3 protein. The sample contains 90,000 or so distinct CDR3 sequences, roughly 52% of which appear only once. Input material: blood. Every receptor here comes from a male donor in good health, serving as a control.

Many counts were recorded for this clonotype. The chain has TRBV7-9 and TRBJ2-7; unclear D gene. The CDR3 runs 12 residues. Germline loops: CDR1 SEHNR, CDR2 FQNEAQ (reference sequence). Trimming pared 5 bases from V and 4 bases from J, leaving 9 bases between. CDR3 protein: CASSRMGYEQYF. CDR3 bases: TGTGCCAGCAGCCGAATGGGGTACGAGCAGTACTTC. Based on the CDR3 plus reference TRBV7-9 and TRBJ2-7, the full variable domain is DTGVSQNPRHKITKRGQNVTFRCDPISEHNRLYWYRQTLGQGPEFLTYFQNEAQLEKSRLLSDRFSAERPKGSFSTLEIQRTEQGDSAMYLCASSRMGYEQYFGPGTRLTVT.

J is TRBJ2-7 and V is TRBV5-1; 7 positions match TRBD1. The V gene end was trimmed by 6 bases and the J gene end by 11 bases; junction bases not matched to a gene: 20. Looked up from germline, CDR1 is SGHRS and CDR2 is YFSETQ. The CDR3 loop spans 15 amino acids. Here the CDR3 DNA reads TGCGCCAGCACCCCGCTGGGACAGTGGGATCCGCGGAAGTACTTC. It is translated as CASTPLGQWDPRKYF.

The V and J genes are TRBV7-9 and TRBJ2-2, with 16 nucleotides matching TRBD2. Germline assignment: CDR1 SEHNR and CDR2 FQNEAQ (reference sequence). The CDR3 contains 19 residues. Unmatched junction bases numbered 5, after V lost 4 bases and J lost 0 bases. The CDR3 sequence: CASSSLGTSGRANTGELFF. Written as DNA, the CDR3 is TGTGCCAGCAGCTCCCTCGGGACTAGCGGGAGGGCGAACACCGGGGAGCTGTTTTTT.

This clonotype was picked up a small number of times. This chain uses TRBV24-1 with TRBJ2-3; no clear D. Germline CDR1 and CDR2: KGHDR and SFDVKD. Trimming cost V 6 bases and J 0 bases, with 6 bases left between them. There are 13 residues in the CDR3. The CDR3 DNA reads as TGTGCCACCAGTCTGCAGAGCACAGATACGCAGTATTTT. It translates to CATSLQSTDTQYF.

A few counts support this clonotype. J is TRBJ1-1 and V is TRBV9; D unclear. This CDR3 has 12 amino acids. Germline CDR1 SGDLS, CDR2 YYNGEE. The V gene lost 2 bases and the J gene lost 3 bases, with 5 bases spanning the gap. The chain's CDR3 is CASSVLDTEAFF. CDR3 sequence (DNA): TGTGCCAGCAGCGTGCTAGACACTGAAGCTTTCTTT. Filled out from reference TRBV9 and TRBJ1-1, the complete variable domain reads DSGVTQTPKHLITATGQRVTLRCSPRSGDLSVYWYQQSLDQGLQFLIQYYNGEERAKGNILERFSAQQFPDLHSELNLSSLELGDSALYFCASSVLDTEAFFGQGTRLTVV.

The V and J genes are TRBV2 and TRBJ2-5; possible D gene TRBD2, 5 bases. The CDR3 covers 13 residues. Trimming shortened V by 3 bases and J by 5 bases, and 10 bases separated the two germline ends. Germline-derived CDR1 and CDR2 are SNHLY and FYNNEI. The CDR3 DNA sequence: TGTGCCAGCAGTGAGGTACAGCGGGAGACCCAGTACTTC. It specifies CASSEVQRETQYF.

V gene TRBV7-2 combines with J gene TRBJ2-3; D uncertain. V shed 2 bases and J shed 4 bases, with 10 bases lying between them. This CDR3 has 14 residues. CDR1 is SGHTA, CDR2 FQGNSA, per germline. The DNA of the CDR3 is TGTGCCAGCAGCTTAACCAGGATGGCAGATACGCAGTATTTT. Residues: CASSLTRMADTQYF. Together with reference TRBV7-2 and TRBJ2-3, the CDR3 gives the full variable domain: GAGVSQSPSNKVTEKGKDVELRCDPISGHTALYWYRQSLGQGLEFLIYFQGNSAPDKSGLPSDRFSAERTGGSVSTLTIQRTQQEDSAVYLCASSLTRMADTQYFGPGTRLTVL.

The CDR3 DNA follows: TGTGCCAGCAGTCCGGACTTGTGGTCCTACGAGCAGTACTTC. Protein sequence: CASSPDLWSYEQYF. V is TRBV5-4 and J is TRBJ2-7; tentative D call: TRBD2 (5 bases). From germline, CDR1 is SGHNT and CDR2 YYREEE (reference sequence). The V and J ends lost 5 bases and 1 base respectively, with 13 bases between them. This CDR3 is built from 14 residues.

This chain uses TRBV12-3 or TRBV12-4 with TRBJ2-2; D tentatively fits TRBD1 or TRBD2 (5 bases each). The CDR3 is made up of 14 amino acids. Trimming stripped 4 bases from V and 9 bases from J, with 15 bases between. The CDR3 loop reads CASSYAGARRELFF. Written as DNA, the CDR3 is TGTGCCAGCAGTTACGCCGGGGCCAGAAGGGAGCTGTTTTTT.

This clonotype was counted ten times or more. This sequence joins TRBV7-9 and TRBJ1-4, with D possibly being TRBD1 (6 bases). CDR1 is SEHNR, CDR2 FQNEAQ, per germline (reference sequence). The CDR3 loop spans 14 amino acids. Trimming took 0 bases from V and 5 from J, leaving 7 bases between them. The chain's CDR3 is CASSLAGQNEKLFF. CDR3 in DNA: TGTGCCAGCAGCTTAGCGGGACAAAATGAAAAACTGTTTTTT. Complete variable domain (other parts from reference TRBV7-9 and TRBJ1-4): DTGVSQNPRHKITKRGQNVTFRCDPISEHNRLYWYRQTLGQGPEFLTYFQNEAQLEKSRLLSDRFSAERPKGSFSTLEIQRTEQGDSAMYLCASSLAGQNEKLFFGSGTQLSVL.

About this clonotype itself: One end of the junction does not line up with germline, which may come from a read error. V usage is TRBV12-3 or TRBV12-4 and J usage is TRBJ1-2; 8 bases agree with TRBD1. The CDR3 runs to 14 residues. CDR3 DNA: TGTGCCGGCAGTCGAGTGACAGGGGTTAATGGCTACACCTTC. The encoded protein is CAGSRVTGVNGYTF.

This clonotype was counted at least ten times. The gene calls are TRBV20-1 and TRBJ2-1; 7 nucleotides match TRBD2. Germline trimming cut 5 bases from V and 5 bases from J; bases unmatched to any gene: 12. This CDR3 has 15 amino acids. Germline-derived CDR1 and CDR2 are DFQATT and SNEGSKA (reference sequence). DNA of the CDR3: TGCAGTGCTCCCGCGTTTGGAGCGGGGAACAATGAGCAGTTCTTC. Its protein product is CSAPAFGAGNNEQFF.

Many counts were recorded for this clonotype. The chain links TRBV12-3 or TRBV12-4 to TRBJ1-5; 8 bases match TRBD1. Trimming took 2 bases from V and 6 from J; bases not matched to a gene: 3. This CDR3 is 14 amino acids long. CDR3 DNA sequence: TGTGCCAGCAGTTTACAGGGGGCGGGTCAGCCCCAGCATTTT. The encoded protein is CASSLQGAGQPQHF.

In its sample, this clonotype was seen a few times. The J gene is TRBJ1-2, the V gene TRBV7-9, with unresolved D. Trimming took 2 bases from V and 0 from J, leaving 4 bases between them. CDR3 size: 13 residues. From germline, CDR1 is SEHNR and CDR2 FQNEAQ (reference sequence). DNA for the CDR3: TGTGCCAGCAGCTTATGTGCTAACTATGGCTACACCTTC. Its protein product is CASSLCANYGYTF.

The chain couples TRBV6-5 to TRBJ2-6; no definite D call. Between the trimmed V and J ends, which lost 11 bases and 7 bases, there was a span of 15 bases. This CDR3 region has 13 residues. Germline values: CDR1 MNHEY, CDR2 SVGAGI. CDR3 sequence (DNA): TGTGCCTCATACAGCTATGGAGCCAACGTCCTGACTTTC. This sequence encodes CASYSYGANVLTF.

This clonotype was seen many times. The chain uses TRBV7-9 and TRBJ2-5; D is tentatively TRBD1 or TRBD2 (5 bases each). CDR3 length equals 14 residues. Trimming shortened V by 1 base and J by 3 bases, and 9 bases separated the two germline ends. Germline V gives CDR1 SEHNR, CDR2 FQNEAQ (reference sequence). CDR3 coding DNA: TGTGCCAGCAGCTTAGTAGGGACCGAAGAGACCCAGTACTTC. The encoded protein is CASSLVGTEETQYF.

J is TRBJ1-5 and V is TRBV19; the match to TRBD1 covers 7 bases. V lost 4 bases, J lost 1 base, and 7 bases stayed unmatched. Germline lookup yields CDR1 LNHDA and CDR2 SQIVND (reference sequence). This CDR3 region has 16 residues. The DNA for the CDR3 is TGTGCCAGTAGTAGAACGACAGGGACGAGCAATCAGCCCCAGCATTTT. Encoded protein: CASSRTTGTSNQPQHF.

This chain joins TRBV25-1 and TRBJ1-2; D uncertain. Trimming cost V 2 bases and J 6 bases, with 7 bases left between them. The CDR3 totals 12 residues. CDR1 is MGHDK and CDR2 is SYGVNS in the germline V gene. The CDR3 nucleotides are TGTGCCAGCAGTGAAGGAACGGATGGCTACACCTTC. Its translation is CASSEGTDGYTF.

The chain couples TRBV2 to TRBJ1-1; D is ambiguous. Germline CDR1 and CDR2: SNHLY and FYNNEI. The CDR3 covers 13 residues. V was shortened by 7 bases and J by 1 base, with 10 bases between the two germline ends. As DNA, the CDR3 is TGTGCCAGCACAACACGGTGGAACACTGAAGCTTTCTTT. It specifies CASTTRWNTEAFF.

At least ten counts were recorded for this clonotype. The genes are TRBV20-1 and TRBJ2-7, with a weak D call TRBD1 (5 bases). Trimming pared 3 bases from V and 3 bases from J, leaving 15 bases between. The CDR3 runs 14 residues. Per germline, CDR1 DFQATT and CDR2 SNEGSKA (reference sequence). The CDR3 DNA follows: TGCAGTGCTAGTCCCGACAGTCAGGTCTACGAGCAGTACTTC. Encoded protein: CSASPDSQVYEQYF.

Ten or more counts support this clonotype. The chain combines TRBV19 with TRBJ1-6; no clear D. Germline CDR1 LNHDA, CDR2 SQIVND (reference sequence). The CDR3 sequence is 15 residues long. The V and J ends lost 3 bases and 5 bases respectively, with 11 bases between them. The CDR3 coding sequence is TGTGCCAGTAGTATGGTGCAGGCGAATAATTCACCCCTCCACTTT. This translates into CASSMVQANNSPLHF. Full variable domain (outside the CDR3, taken from reference TRBV19 and TRBJ1-6): DGGITQSPKYLFRKEGQNVTLSCEQNLNHDAMYWYRQDPGQGLRLIYYSQIVNDFQKGDIAEGYSVSREKKESFPLTVTSAQKNPTAFYLCASSMVQANNSPLHFGNGTRLTVT.

This chain links TRBV29-1 with TRBJ2-1; D uncertain. The CDR3 runs 12 residues. V dropped 4 bases and J dropped 3 bases, with 7 bases sitting between them. Germline CDR1 SQVTM, CDR2 ANQGSEA. CDR3 in amino acids: CSVAPYYNEQFF. CDR3 DNA: TGCAGCGTTGCTCCGTACTACAATGAGCAGTTCTTC.

In this sample, this clonotype turned up many times. This chain connects TRBV2 to TRBJ2-5; weak D call: TRBD1 (5 bases). Germline V gives CDR1 SNHLY, CDR2 FYNNEI. Trimming shortened V by 7 bases and J by 4 bases, and 13 bases separated the two germline ends. The CDR3 loop spans 13 amino acids. The CDR3 loop is CASTSGYLETQYF. The CDR3 bases are TGTGCCAGCACTTCAGGGTACCTAGAGACCCAGTACTTC.

This clonotype appeared many times. The rearrangement joins TRBV27 to TRBJ2-1, with no clear D. The CDR3 is 13 amino acids. Germline lookup yields CDR1 MNHEY and CDR2 SMNVEV (reference sequence). V was cut by 4 bases and J by 5 bases, with 9 bases left in between. CDR3 DNA: TGTGCCAGCAGTTACCTGACGGACAATGAGCAGTTCTTC. Its protein is CASSYLTDNEQFF.

This clonotype has just a few counts. This rearrangement joins TRBV24-1 to TRBJ2-3; TRBD1 matches at 7 bases. V was clipped by 4 bases and J by 3 bases; unmatched bases: 3. Germline V gives CDR1 KGHDR, CDR2 SFDVKD. The CDR3 is 14 residues long. CDR3 coding DNA: TGTGCCACCAGTGAGGGACAGTCTACAGATACGCAGTATTTT. Protein sequence: CATSEGQSTDTQYF.

Comment on this clonotype: Because it lacks the conserved phenylalanine or tryptophan at the end, this CDR3 is likely a read error. The CDR3 bases are TGCAATGCTAGAGATCCACTTGGGACATCAAGCTCCTACGAGCAGTACTCC. Translated, it gives CNARDPLGTSSSYEQYS. The rearrangement links TRBV20-1 to TRBJ2-7, with D tentatively TRBD1 (6 bases). Germline V gene data show CDR1 as DFQATT and CDR2 as SNEGSKA (reference sequence). The CDR3 length is 17 residues.

V and J are TRBV7-9 and TRBJ2-7; D is uncertain. The CDR3 contains 11 residues. Germline CDR1 is SEHNR and CDR2 is FQNEAQ (reference sequence). The V end lost 5 bases, the J end lost 5 bases, and 7 bases lay between the germline ends. The CDR3 DNA reads TGTGCCAGCAGCGCCTCGGACGAGCAGTACTTC. Its protein product is CASSASDEQYF. Using reference TRBV7-9 and TRBJ2-7 for the parts outside the CDR3, the full variable domain is DTGVSQNPRHKITKRGQNVTFRCDPISEHNRLYWYRQTLGQGPEFLTYFQNEAQLEKSRLLSDRFSAERPKGSFSTLEIQRTEQGDSAMYLCASSASDEQYFGPGTRLTVT.

A few counts support this clonotype. This chain joins TRBV7-8 and TRBJ1-4; D not resolved. Germline V gene lookup returns CDR1 SGHVS and CDR2 FQNEAQ. The CDR3 runs 15 residues. V lost 2 bases, J lost 0 bases, and 7 bases lay in between. CDR3 bases: TGTGCCAGCAGCTTATGGAGGTCAACTAATGAAAAACTGTTTTTT. Protein: CASSLWRSTNEKLFF. The variable domain in full, completed from reference TRBV7-8 and TRBJ1-4, reads GAGVSQSPRYKVAKRGQDVALRCDPISGHVSLFWYQQALGQGPEFLTYFQNEAQLDKSGLPSDRFFAERPEGSVSTLKIQRTQQEDSAVYLCASSLWRSTNEKLFFGSGTQLSVL.

This clonotype showed up many times. The rearrangement uses TRBV3-1 and TRBJ2-2; D tentatively fits TRBD1 or TRBD2 (6 bases each). The CDR3 is 16 amino acids. Germline CDR1 and CDR2: LGHDT and YNNKEL (reference sequence). Trimming left V 4 bases short and J 4 bases short, with 16 bases between. The CDR3 is CASSPKRGGFTGELFF. In nucleotides, the CDR3 is TGTGCCAGCAGCCCAAAAAGAGGGGGGTTCACCGGGGAGCTGTTTTTT. The full variable domain, rest sourced from reference TRBV3-1 and TRBJ2-2, is DTAVSQTPKYLVTQMGNDKSIKCEQNLGHDTMYWYKQDSKKFLKIMFSYNNKELIINETVPNRFSPKSPDKAHLNLHINSLELGDSAVYFCASSPKRGGFTGELFFGEGSRLTVL.

This clonotype was seen only a few times. The rearrangement joins TRBV7-9 to TRBJ2-7; TRBD2 aligns across 13 bases. The germline V gene has CDR1 SEHNR and CDR2 FQNEAQ (reference sequence). J lost 1 base, V lost 5 bases, and 2 bases had no gene match. The CDR3 sequence is 15 residues long. CDR3 nucleotide sequence: TGTGCCAGCAGCCGACTAGCGGGAGGATCCTACGAGCAGTACTTC. Its translation is CASSRLAGGSYEQYF.

J is TRBJ2-7 and V is TRBV20-1, with 8 bases matching TRBD1. The CDR3 has 13 amino acids. J gave up 2 bases and V 8 bases, and 8 bases lay outside the gene matches. The germline V gene encodes CDR1 DFQATT and CDR2 SNEGSKA (reference sequence). CDR3 bases: TGCAGTTACGGAGAGGACAGGGCCTACGAGCAGTACTTC. Translating gives CSYGEDRAYEQYF.